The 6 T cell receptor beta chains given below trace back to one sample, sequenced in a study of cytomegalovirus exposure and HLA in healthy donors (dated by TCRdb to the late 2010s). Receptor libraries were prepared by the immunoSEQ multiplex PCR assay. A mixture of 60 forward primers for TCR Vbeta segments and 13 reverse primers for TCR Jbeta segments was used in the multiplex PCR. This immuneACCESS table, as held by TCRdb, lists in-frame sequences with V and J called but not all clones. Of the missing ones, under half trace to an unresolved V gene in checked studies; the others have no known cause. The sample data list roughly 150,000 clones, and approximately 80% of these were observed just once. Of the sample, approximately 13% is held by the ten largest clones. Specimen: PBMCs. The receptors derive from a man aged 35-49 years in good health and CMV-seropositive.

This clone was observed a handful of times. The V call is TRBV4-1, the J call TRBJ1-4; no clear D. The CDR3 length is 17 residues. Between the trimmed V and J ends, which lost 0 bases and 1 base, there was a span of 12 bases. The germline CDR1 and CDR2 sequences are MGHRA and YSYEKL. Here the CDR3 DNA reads TGCGCCAGCAGCCAAGATTCTAGTGGCCGAACTAATGAAAAACTGTTTTTT. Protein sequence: CASSQDSSGRTNEKLFF.

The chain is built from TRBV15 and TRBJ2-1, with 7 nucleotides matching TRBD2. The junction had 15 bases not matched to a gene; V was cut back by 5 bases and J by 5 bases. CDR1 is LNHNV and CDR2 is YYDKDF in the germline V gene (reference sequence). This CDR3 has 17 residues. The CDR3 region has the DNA TGTGCCACCAGCCCCTCCTTGGGAGCGGGACTCGACAATGAGCAGTTCTTC. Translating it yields CATSPSLGAGLDNEQFF.

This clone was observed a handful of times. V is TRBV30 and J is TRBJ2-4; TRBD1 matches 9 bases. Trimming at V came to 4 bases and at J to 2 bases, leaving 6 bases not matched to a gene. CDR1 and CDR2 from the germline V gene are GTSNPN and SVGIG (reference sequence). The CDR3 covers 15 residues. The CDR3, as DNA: TGTGCCTGGACCCCGGGACAGGGCCCCAAAAACATTCAGTACTTC. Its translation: CAWTPGQGPKNIQYF.

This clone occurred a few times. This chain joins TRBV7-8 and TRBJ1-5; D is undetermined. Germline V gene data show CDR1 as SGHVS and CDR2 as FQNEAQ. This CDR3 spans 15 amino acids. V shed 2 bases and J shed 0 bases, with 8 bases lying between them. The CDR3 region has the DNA TGTGCCAGCAGCTTAATCCTCGGTAGCAATCAGCCCCAGCATTTT. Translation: CASSLILGSNQPQHF. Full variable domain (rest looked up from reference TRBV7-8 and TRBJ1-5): GAGVSQSPRYKVAKRGQDVALRCDPISGHVSLFWYQQALGQGPEFLTYFQNEAQLDKSGLPSDRFFAERPEGSVSTLKIQRTQQEDSAVYLCASSLILGSNQPQHFGDGTRLSIL.

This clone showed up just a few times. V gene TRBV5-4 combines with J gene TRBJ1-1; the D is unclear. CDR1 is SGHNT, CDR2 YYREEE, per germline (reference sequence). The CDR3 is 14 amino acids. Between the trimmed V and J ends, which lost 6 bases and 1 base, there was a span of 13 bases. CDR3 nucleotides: TGTGCCAGCACCGTAGACACGGCGAACACTGAAGCTTTCTTT. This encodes CASTVDTANTEAFF.

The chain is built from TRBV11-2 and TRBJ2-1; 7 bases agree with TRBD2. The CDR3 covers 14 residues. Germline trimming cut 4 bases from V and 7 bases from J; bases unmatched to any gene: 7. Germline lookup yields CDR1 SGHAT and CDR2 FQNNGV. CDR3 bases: TGTGCCAGCAGCTCAATACTAGCGCCAAATGAGCAGTTCTTC. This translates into CASSSILAPNEQFF.